This T cell receptor beta chain was captured in a study of response to subunit inactivated influenza vaccine. Findings of the study overall: Each seasonal influenza vaccination, the authors suggested, recruits few new T cells.

TCRdb reprocessed the RT-PCR reads with MiXCR, giving one entry per CDR3 protein. The sample lists 540,000 or so distinct CDR3 sequences, 13% occurring once. About this clonotype: The antigen remains undetermined.

Trimming took 4 bases from V and 11 from J; bases not matched to a gene: 19. The CDR3 runs to 16 residues. Germline CDR1 DFQATT, CDR2 SNEGSKA (reference sequence). Sequenced material: PBMCs from blood, taken roughly 48 days after vaccination. The sequence was obtained from a man over 45 who received an inactivated influenza vaccine. The V call is TRBV20-1, the J call TRBJ1-4; 7 bases line up with TRBD1. The CDR3 here is CSATPLRQGLIDKLFF. The CDR3 DNA reads as TGCAGTGCTACCCCCTTGAGACAGGGTCTAATAGATAAACTGTTTTTT.